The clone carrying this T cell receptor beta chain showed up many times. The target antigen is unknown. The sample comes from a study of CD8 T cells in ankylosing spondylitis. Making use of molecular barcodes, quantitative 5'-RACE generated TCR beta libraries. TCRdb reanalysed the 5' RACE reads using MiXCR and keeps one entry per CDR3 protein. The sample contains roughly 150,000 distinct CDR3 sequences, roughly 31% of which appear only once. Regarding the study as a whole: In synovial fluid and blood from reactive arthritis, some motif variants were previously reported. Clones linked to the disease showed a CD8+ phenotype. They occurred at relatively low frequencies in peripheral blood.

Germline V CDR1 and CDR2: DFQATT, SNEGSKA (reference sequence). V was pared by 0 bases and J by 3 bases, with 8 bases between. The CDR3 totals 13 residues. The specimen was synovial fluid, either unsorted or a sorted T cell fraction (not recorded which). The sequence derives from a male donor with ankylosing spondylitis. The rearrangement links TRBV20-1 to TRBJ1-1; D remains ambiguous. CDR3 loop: CSARDDGYTEAFF. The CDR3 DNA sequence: TGCAGTGCTAGAGATGACGGCTACACTGAAGCTTTCTTT.